This paragraph reports one T cell receptor beta chain. The antigen remains unidentified. This entry belongs to a study of Ad26.COV2.S vaccination and SARS-CoV-2 variants. Points from the study as a whole: It was found that vaccine and placebo recipients had similar non-spike TCR breadth. Recipients given vaccine exceeded placebo recipients in spike-specific TCR breadth. Possible underestimation of total T cell responses by the TCR breadth and depth analyses was noted.

The junction had 8 bases not matched to a gene; V was cut back by 5 bases and J by 5 bases. CDR3 length: 16 residues. Germline values: CDR1 MNHNY, CDR2 SVGAGI (reference sequence). Measured with immunoSEQ multiplex PCR; TCRdb has only the in-frame clones, and not every one. The table includes 85,000 to 95,000 clones, 82% detected once. Sequenced material: peripheral blood, taken after recovery from COVID-19. The chain recombines TRBV6-6 with TRBJ2-5, with 13 bases aligning to TRBD2. This receptor was identified in a human donor who had recovered from COVID-19. The DNA of the CDR3 is TGTGCCAGCAGTAGGACTAGCGGGAGCCTCGGGGAGACCCAGTACTTC. Translating it yields CASSRTSGSLGETQYF.